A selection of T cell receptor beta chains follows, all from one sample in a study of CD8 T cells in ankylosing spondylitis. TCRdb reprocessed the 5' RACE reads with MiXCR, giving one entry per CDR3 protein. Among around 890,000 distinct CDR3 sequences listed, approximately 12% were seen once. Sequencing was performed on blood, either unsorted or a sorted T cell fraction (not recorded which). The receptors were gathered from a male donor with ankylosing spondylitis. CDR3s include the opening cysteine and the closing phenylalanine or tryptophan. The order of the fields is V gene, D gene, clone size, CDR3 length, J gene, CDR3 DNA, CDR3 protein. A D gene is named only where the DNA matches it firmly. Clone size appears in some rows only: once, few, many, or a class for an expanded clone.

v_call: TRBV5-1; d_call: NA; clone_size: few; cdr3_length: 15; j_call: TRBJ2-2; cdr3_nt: TGCGCCAGCAGCTTGGCGGAGGGGAGCACCGGGGAGCTGTTTTTT; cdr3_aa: CASSLAEGSTGELFF
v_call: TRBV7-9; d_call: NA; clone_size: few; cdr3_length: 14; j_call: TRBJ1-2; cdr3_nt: TGTGCCAGCAGCTTAGCCGGGATTTTCTATGGCTACACCTTC; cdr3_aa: CASSLAGIFYGYTF
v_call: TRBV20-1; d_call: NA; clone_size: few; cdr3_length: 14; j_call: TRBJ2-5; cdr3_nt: TGCAGTGCTAGGGGCGGGGCCGGTAGAGAGACCCAGTACTTC; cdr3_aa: CSARGGAGRETQYF
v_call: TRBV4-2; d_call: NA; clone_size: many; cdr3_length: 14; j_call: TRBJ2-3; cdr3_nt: TGTGCCAGCAGCCAAGGACCAGGGTCAGATACGCAGTATTTT; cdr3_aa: CASSQGPGSDTQYF
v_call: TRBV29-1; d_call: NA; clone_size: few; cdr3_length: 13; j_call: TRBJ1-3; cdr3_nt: TGCAGCGTTGCTATCCTCTCTGGAAACACCATATATTTT; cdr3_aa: CSVAILSGNTIYF
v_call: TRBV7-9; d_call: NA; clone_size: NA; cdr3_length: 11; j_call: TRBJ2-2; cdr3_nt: TGTGCCAGCAGCTGGACCGGGGAGCTGTTTTTT; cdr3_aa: CASSWTGELFF
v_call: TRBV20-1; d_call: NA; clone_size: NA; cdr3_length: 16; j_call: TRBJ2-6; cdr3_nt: TGCAGTGCTTCACAGGTTCAGAGCTCTGGGGCCAACGTCCTGACTTTC; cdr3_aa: CSASQVQSSGANVLTF
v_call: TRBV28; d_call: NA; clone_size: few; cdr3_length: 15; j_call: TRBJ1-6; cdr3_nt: TGTGCCAGCAGTTCCACGGCAGGGGATAATTCACCCCTCCACTTT; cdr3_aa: CASSSTAGDNSPLHF
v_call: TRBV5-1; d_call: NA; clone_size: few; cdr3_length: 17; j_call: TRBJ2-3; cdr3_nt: TGCGCCAGCAGCTTGTATGTGGTCGCGAGGGGCACAGATACGCAGTATTTT; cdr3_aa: CASSLYVVARGTDTQYF
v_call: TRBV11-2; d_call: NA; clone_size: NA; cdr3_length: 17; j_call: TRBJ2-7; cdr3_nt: TGTGCCAGCAGCTTAGCTCCCGGTTTGGGGGCTCAAATCGAGCAGTACTTC; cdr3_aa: CASSLAPGLGAQIEQYF
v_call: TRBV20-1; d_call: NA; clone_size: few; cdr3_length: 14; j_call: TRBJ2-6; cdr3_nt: TGCAGTGCTAGCCTAAGCTCTGGGGCCAACGTCCTGACTTTC; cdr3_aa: CSASLSSGANVLTF
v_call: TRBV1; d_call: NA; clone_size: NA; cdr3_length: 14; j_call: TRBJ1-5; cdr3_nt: TGCACCAGCAGGATAGGGCTCCCCCATCAGCCCCAGCATTTT; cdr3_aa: CTSRIGLPHQPQHF
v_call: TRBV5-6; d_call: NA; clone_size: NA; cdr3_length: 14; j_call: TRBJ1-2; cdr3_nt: TGTGCCAGCAGCCTAGACAGCTCTAACTATGGCTACACCTTC; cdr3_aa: CASSLDSSNYGYTF
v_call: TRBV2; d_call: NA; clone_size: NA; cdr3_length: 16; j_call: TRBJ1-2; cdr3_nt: TGTGCCAGCAGCCGAGGGAGGGTGGGACTTAACTATGGCTACACCTTC; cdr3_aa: CASSRGRVGLNYGYTF
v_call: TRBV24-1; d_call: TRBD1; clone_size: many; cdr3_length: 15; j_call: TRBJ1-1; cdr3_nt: TGTGCCACCAGTCGGGGGGGACAGCCGAACACTGAAGCTTTCTTT; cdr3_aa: CATSRGGQPNTEAFF
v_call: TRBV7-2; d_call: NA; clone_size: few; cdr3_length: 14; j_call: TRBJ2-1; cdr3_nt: TGTGCCAGCAGCTTAGTAGGTGCTGGGATGGAGCAGTTCTTC; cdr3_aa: CASSLVGAGMEQFF
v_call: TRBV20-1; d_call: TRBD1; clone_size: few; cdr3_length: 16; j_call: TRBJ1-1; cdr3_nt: TGCAGTGCTAGAGGCCGGGACAGGGGATGGAACACTGAAGCTTTCTTT; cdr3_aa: CSARGRDRGWNTEAFF
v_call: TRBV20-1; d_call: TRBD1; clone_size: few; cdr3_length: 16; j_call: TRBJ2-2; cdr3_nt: TGCAGTGCTGCACCTATGGGACAGGGGGACACCGGGGAGCTGTTTTTT; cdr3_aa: CSAAPMGQGDTGELFF
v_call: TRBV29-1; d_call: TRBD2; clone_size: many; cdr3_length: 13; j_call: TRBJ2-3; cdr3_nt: TGCAGCGACACTAGCGGAAACACAGATACGCAGTATTTT; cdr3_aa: CSDTSGNTDTQYF
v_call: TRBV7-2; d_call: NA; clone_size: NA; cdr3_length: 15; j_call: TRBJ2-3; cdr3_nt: TGTGCCAGCAGCTTAACCGGGGCCCGCACAGATACGCAGTATTTT; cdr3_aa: CASSLTGARTDTQYF
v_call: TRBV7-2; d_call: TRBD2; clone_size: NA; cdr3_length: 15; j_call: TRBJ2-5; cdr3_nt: TGTGCCAGCAGCGAGTACCGCGGGGGACAAGAGACCCAGTACTTC; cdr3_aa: CASSEYRGGQETQYF
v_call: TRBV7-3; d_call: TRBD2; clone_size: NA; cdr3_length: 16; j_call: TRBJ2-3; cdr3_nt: TGTGCCAGCAGCCTGGGGACTAGCGAACGCACAGATACGCAGTATTTT; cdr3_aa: CASSLGTSERTDTQYF
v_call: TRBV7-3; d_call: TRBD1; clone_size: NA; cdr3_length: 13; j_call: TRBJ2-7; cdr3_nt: TGTGCCAGCAGCTTGGACAGGGGCTCTGAGCAGTACTTC; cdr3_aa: CASSLDRGSEQYF
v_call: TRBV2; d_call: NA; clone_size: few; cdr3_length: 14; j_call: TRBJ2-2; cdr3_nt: TGTGCCAGCAGAGAAGAGGGACTTTTTGGGGAGCTGTTTTTT; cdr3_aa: CASREEGLFGELFF
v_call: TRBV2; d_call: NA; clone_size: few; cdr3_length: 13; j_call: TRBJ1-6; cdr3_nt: TGTGCCCGGGGCGTCCCGGATAATTCACCCCTCCACTTT; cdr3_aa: CARGVPDNSPLHF
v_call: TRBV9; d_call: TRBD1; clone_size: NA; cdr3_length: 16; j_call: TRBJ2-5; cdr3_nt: TGTGCCAGCAGCGTAGAACCGGGACAGGCTCAAGAGACCCAGTACTTC; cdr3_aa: CASSVEPGQAQETQYF
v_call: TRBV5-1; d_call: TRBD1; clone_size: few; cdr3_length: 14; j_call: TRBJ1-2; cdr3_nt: TGCGCCAGCAGCATGGGACAGGGGTCCGGTGGCTACACCTTC; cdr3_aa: CASSMGQGSGGYTF
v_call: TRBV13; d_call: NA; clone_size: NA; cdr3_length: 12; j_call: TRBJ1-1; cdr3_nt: TGTGCCAGCAGCTTAGGGGCACGTGAAGCTTTCTTT; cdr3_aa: CASSLGAREAFF
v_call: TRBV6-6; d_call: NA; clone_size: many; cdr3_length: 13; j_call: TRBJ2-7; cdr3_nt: TGTGCCAGCAGTTCGGGGGCCTACTACGAGCAGTACTTC; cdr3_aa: CASSSGAYYEQYF
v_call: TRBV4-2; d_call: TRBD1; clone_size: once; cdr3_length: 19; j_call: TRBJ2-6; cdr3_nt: TGTGCCAGCAGCAATACCGGGACAGGGGCTTACTCTGGGGCCAACGTCCTGACTTTC; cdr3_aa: CASSNTGTGAYSGANVLTF
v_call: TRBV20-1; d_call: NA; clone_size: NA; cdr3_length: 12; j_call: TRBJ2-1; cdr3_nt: TGCAGTGCTAGGTTGGACCATCATGAGCAGTTCTTC; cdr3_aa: CSARLDHHEQFF
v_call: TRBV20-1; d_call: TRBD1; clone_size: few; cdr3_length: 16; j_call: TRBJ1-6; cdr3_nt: TGCAGTGCTAGTCCCTGGGGGACAGGGGATAATTCACCCCTCCACTTT; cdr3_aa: CSASPWGTGDNSPLHF
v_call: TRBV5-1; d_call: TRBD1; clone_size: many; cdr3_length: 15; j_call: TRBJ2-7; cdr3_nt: TGCGCCAGCAGCCAAAGACAGGGTTCGGTCTACGAGCAGTACTTC; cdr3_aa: CASSQRQGSVYEQYF
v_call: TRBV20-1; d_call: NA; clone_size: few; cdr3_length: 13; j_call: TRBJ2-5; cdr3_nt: TGCAGTGCTAGAGGAGGCGAGCGGGAGACCCAGTACTTC; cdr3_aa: CSARGGERETQYF
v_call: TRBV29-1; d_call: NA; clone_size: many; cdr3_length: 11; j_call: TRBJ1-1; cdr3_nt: TGCAGCGTTGCCGGGACCACTGAAGCTTTCTTT; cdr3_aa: CSVAGTTEAFF
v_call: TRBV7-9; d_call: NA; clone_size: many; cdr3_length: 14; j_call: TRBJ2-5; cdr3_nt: TGTGCCAGCAGCTTAACTGGCAGAGAAGAGACCCAGTACTTC; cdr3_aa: CASSLTGREETQYF
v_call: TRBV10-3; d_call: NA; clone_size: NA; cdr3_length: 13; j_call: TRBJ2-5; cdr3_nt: TGTGCCATCAGGCGGTTCGAGGGGGAGACCCAGTACTTC; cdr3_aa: CAIRRFEGETQYF
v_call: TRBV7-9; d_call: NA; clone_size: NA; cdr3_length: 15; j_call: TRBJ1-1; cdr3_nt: TGTGCCAGCAGCCAAGTACCTAGATGGAACACTGAAGCTTTCTTT; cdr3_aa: CASSQVPRWNTEAFF
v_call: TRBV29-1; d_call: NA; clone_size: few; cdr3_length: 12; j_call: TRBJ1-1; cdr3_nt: TGCAGCGTCGATGACAGGATAACTGAAGCTTTCTTT; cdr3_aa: CSVDDRITEAFF
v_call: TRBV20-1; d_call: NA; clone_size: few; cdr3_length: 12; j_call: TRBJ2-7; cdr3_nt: TGCAGTGCGGAGCCAGGGGCCTACGAGCAGTACTTC; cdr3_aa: CSAEPGAYEQYF
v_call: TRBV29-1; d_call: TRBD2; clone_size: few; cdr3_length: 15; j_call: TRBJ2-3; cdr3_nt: TGCAGCGTTGAAGGACAGCGGGGTAGCACAGATACGCAGTATTTT; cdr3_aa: CSVEGQRGSTDTQYF
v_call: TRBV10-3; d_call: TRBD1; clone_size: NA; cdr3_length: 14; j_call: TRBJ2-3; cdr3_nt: TGTGCCATCAATACAGGGGCGAGCACAGATACGCAGTATTTT; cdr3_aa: CAINTGASTDTQYF
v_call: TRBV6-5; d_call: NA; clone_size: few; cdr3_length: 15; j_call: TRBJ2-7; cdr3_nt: TGTGCCAGCAGTTACAGCTCGCGGGGGCAGTACGAGCAGTACTTC; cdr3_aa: CASSYSSRGQYEQYF
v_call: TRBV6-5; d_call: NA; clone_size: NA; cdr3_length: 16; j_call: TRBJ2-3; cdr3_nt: TGTGCCAGCAGTTACTCTCGTGGCACCAGCACAGATACGCAGTATTTT; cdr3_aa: CASSYSRGTSTDTQYF
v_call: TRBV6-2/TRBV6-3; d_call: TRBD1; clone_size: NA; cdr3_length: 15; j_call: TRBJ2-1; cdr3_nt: TGTGCCAGCAGTCGTCGACAGGGCCCCTACAATGAGCAGTTCTTC; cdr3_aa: CASSRRQGPYNEQFF
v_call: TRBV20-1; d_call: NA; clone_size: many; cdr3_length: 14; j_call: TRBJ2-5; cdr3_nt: TGCAGTGCTCACAAAACGGGGGGCATGGAGACCCAGTACTTC; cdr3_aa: CSAHKTGGMETQYF